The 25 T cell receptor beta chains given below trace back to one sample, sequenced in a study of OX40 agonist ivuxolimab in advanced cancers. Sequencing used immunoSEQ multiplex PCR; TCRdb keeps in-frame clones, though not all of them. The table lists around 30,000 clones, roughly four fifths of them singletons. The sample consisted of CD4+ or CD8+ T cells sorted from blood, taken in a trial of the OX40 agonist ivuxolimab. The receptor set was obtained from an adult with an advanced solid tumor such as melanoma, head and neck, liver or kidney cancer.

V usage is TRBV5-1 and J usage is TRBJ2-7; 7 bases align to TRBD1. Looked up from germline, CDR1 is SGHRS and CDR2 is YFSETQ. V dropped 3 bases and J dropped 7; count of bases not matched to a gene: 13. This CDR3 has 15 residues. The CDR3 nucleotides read TGCGCCAGCAGCTGGAACAGGGGACCAGTGGGGGAGCAGTACTTC. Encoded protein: CASSWNRGPVGEQYF. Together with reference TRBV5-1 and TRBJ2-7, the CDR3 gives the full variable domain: KAGVTQTPRYLIKTRGQQVTLSCSPISGHRSVSWYQQTPGQGLQFLFEYFSETQRNKGNFPGRFSGRQFSNSRSEMNVSTLELGDSALYLCASSWNRGPVGEQYFGPGTRLTVT.

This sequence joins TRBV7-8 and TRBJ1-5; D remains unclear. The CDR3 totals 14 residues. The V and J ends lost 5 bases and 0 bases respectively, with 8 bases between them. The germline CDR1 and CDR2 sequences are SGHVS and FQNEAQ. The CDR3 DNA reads TGTGCCAGCAGCCCGATAGGTAGCAATCAGCCCCAGCATTTT. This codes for CASSPIGSNQPQHF.

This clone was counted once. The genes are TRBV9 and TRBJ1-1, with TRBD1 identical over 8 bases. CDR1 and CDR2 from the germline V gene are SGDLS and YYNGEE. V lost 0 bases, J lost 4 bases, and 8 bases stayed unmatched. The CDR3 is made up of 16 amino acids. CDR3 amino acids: CASSVAGGSRSTEAFF. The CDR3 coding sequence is TGTGCCAGCAGCGTAGCAGGGGGCTCACGTAGCACTGAAGCTTTCTTT.

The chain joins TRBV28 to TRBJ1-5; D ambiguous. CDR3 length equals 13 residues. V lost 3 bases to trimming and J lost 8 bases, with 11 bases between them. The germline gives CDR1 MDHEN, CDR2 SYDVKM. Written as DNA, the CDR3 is TGTGCCAGCAGTTTCCTCGTTAGGGAGCCCCAGCATTTT. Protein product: CASSFLVREPQHF.

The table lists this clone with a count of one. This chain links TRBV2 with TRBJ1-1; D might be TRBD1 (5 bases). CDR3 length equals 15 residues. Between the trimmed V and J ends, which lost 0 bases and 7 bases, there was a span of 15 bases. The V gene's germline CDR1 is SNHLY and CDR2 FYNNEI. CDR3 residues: CASSEAGGPRGEAFF. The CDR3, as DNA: TGTGCCAGCAGTGAAGCGGGGGGTCCCCGGGGTGAAGCTTTCTTT.

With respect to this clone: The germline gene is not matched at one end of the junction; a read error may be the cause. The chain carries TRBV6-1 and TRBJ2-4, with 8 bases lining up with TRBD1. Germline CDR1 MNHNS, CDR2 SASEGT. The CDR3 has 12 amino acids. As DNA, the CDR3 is TGTGCCAGCAGTGAACCAGGCAGGGGGCGGAACTTC. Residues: CASSEPGRGRNF.

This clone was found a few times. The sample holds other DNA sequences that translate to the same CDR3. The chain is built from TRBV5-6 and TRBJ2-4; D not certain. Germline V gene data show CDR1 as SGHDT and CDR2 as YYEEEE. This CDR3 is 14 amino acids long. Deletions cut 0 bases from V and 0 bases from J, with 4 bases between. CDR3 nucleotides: TGTGCCAGCAGCTTGGTATTAGCCAAAAACATTCAGTACTTC. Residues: CASSLVLAKNIQYF.

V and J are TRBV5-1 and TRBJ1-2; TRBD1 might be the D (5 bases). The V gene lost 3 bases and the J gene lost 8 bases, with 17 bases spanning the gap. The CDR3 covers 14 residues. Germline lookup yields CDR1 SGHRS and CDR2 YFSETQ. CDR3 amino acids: CASSSLGARGGYTF. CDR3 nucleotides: TGCGCCAGCAGCTCCCTCGGGGCCCGAGGGGGCTACACCTTC.

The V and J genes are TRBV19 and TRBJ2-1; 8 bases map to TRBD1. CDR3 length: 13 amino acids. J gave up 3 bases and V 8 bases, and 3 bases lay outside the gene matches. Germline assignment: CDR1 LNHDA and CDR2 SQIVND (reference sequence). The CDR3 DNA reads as TGTGCCAGTCACAGGGGGGACTACAATGAGCAGTTCTTC. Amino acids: CASHRGDYNEQFF. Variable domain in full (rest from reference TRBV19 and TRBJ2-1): DGGITQSPKYLFRKEGQNVTLSCEQNLNHDAMYWYRQDPGQGLRLIYYSQIVNDFQKGDIAEGYSVSREKKESFPLTVTSAQKNPTAFYLCASHRGDYNEQFFGPGTRLTVL.

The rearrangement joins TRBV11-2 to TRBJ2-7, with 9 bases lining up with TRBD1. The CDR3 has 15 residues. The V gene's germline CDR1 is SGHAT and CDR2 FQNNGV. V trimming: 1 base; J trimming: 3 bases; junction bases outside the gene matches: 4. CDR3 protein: CASSLVTGGIYEQYF. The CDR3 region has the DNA TGTGCCAGCAGCTTAGTAACAGGGGGCATCTACGAGCAGTACTTC.

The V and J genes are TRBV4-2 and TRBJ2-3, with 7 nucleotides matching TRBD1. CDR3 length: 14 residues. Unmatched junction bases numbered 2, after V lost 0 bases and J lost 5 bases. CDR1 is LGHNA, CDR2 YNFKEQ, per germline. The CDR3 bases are TGTGCCAGCAGCCAAGAACAGGGGAAAGATACGCAGTATTTT. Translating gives CASSQEQGKDTQYF.

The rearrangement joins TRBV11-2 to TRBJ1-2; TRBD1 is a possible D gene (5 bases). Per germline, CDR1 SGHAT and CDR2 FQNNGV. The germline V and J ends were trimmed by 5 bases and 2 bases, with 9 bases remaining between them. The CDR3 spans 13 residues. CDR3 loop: CASSPGGNYGYTF. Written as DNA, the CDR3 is TGTGCCAGCAGCCCCGGGGGAAACTATGGCTACACCTTC.

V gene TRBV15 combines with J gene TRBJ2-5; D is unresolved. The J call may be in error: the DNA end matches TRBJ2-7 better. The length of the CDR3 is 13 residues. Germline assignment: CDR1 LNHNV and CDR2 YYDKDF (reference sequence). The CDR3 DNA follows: TGTGCCACCAGCAGAGGGATGGCTTTCGAGCAGTACTTC. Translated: CATSRGMAFEQYF.

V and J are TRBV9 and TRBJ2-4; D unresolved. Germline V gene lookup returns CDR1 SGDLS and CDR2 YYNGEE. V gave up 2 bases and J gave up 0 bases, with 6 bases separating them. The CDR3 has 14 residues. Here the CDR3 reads CASSVGIAKNIQYF. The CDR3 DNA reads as TGTGCCAGCAGCGTTGGAATAGCCAAAAACATTCAGTACTTC.

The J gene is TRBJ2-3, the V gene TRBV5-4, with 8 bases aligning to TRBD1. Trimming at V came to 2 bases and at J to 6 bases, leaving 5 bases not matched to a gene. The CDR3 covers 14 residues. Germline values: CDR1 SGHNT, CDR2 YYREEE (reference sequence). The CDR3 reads CASSFGQGGDTQYF. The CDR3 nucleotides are TGTGCCAGCAGCTTTGGACAGGGCGGGGATACGCAGTATTTT.

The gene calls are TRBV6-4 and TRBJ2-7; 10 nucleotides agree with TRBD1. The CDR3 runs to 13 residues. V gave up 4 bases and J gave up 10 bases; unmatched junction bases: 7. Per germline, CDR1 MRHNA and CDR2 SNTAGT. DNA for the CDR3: TGTGCCAGCAGTGTGACAGGGGGCTCTCCACAGTACTTC. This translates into CASSVTGGSPQYF.

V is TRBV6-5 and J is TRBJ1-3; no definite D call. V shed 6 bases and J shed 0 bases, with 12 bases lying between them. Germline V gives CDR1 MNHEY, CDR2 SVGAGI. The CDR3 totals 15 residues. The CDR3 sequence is CASRSGPHSGNTIYF. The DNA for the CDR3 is TGTGCCAGCAGATCGGGCCCCCACTCTGGAAACACCATATATTTT.

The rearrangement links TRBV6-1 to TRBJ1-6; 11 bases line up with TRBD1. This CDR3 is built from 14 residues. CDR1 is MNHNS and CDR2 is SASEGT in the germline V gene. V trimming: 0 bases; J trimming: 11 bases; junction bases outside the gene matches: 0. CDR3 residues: CASSEAGQGAPLHF. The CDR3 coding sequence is TGTGCCAGCAGTGAAGCGGGACAGGGGGCACCCCTCCACTTT.

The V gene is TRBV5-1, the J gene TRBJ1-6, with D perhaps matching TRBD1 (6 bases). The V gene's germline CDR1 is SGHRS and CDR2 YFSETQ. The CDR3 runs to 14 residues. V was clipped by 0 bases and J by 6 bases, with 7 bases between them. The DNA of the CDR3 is TGCGCCAGCAGCTTGGAGGGGGTTAATTCACCCCTCCACTTT. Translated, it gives CASSLEGVNSPLHF.

The CDR3 sequence is CASRRGVAGELFF. The CDR3 DNA is TGTGCCAGCAGACGGGGGGTGGCCGGGGAGCTGTTTTTT. This sequence joins TRBV28 and TRBJ2-2; 7 nucleotides line up with TRBD2. Germline-derived CDR1 and CDR2 are MDHEN and SYDVKM. V was pared by 6 bases and J by 6 bases, with 4 bases of the junction left unmatched. The CDR3 loop spans 13 amino acids.

The CDR3 region has the DNA TGTGCCAGTAGTAGGGACAGGGTAAAAGAGACCCAGTACTTC. It codes for CASSRDRVKETQYF. The rearrangement links TRBV19 to TRBJ2-5; 9 nucleotides agree with TRBD1. The CDR3 is 14 residues long. Losses at the gene ends were 4 bases for V and 3 bases for J; bases not matched to a gene: 3. Germline loops: CDR1 LNHDA, CDR2 SQIVND (reference sequence).

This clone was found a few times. The DNA of the CDR3 is TGTGCCAGCAGCTTGGTCACAGGGGCTAACTATGGCTACACCTTC. Encoded protein: CASSLVTGANYGYTF. The chain combines TRBV5-4 with TRBJ1-2, with 7 positions matching TRBD1. The germline CDR1 and CDR2 sequences are SGHNT and YYREEE (reference sequence). The ends lost 0 bases at V and 0 bases at J; junction bases unmatched: 2. The CDR3 is 15 residues long.

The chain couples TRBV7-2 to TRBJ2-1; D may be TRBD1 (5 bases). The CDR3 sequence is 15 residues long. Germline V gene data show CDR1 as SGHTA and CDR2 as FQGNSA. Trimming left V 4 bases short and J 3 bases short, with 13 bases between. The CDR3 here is CASSSHLDSYNEQFF. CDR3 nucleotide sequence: TGTGCCAGCAGCTCCCACCTCGACAGCTACAATGAGCAGTTCTTC.

The CDR3 region is CASSPGTVVRYTF. DNA for the CDR3: TGTGCCAGCAGTCCCGGGACGGTCGTACGCTACACCTTC. The chain has TRBV6-1 and TRBJ1-2; D may be TRBD1 (5 bases). Trimming removed 5 bases from V and 9 bases from J, with 16 bases in between. Per the germline V gene, CDR1 is MNHNS and CDR2 is SASEGT. This CDR3 has 13 residues.

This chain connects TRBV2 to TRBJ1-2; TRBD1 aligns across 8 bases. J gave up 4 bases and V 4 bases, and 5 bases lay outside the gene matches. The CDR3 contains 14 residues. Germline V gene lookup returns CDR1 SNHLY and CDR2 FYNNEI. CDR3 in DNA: TGTGCCAGCAGTGCTACAGGGGGAATCTATGGCTACACCTTC. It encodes CASSATGGIYGYTF. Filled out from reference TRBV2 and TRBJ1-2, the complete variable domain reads EPEVTQTPSHQVTQMGQEVILRCVPISNHLYFYWYRQILGQKVEFLVSFYNNEISEKSEIFDDQFSVERPDGSNFTLKIRSTKLEDSAMYFCASSATGGIYGYTFGSGTRLTVV.